This T cell receptor beta chain was identified during a study of early T cells in non-severe SARS-CoV-2 infection (dated by TCRdb to the early 2020s). Background for the entire study: Because TCR sequencing relied on bulk RNA taken from unsorted whole blood, pairing of alpha and beta chains was not possible.

In its sample, this clonotype was seen many times. What this receptor recognizes is not known. No qualities accompany the bases; no much larger clone lies one base away. Receptor libraries were prepared by 5' RACE. For sequencing, a NextSeq 500 was employed. In the TCR library protocol, unique molecular identifiers were attached to individual cDNA molecules to correct for PCR bias and sequencing error. Sequencing covered both TCR alpha and beta chains, and within each sample the abundances of alpha and beta sequences were tightly co-correlated. In the authors' own workflow: V gene, J gene and CDR3 annotation of TCR sequences was performed with Decombinator V4. Expanded TCRs were defined as changing significantly between any two time points under a Poisson model with p below 0.0001. Abundances of TCRs were expressed as counts per million after normalisation to the total number of TCRs sequenced in each sample. TRAV1-2 paired with TRAJ12, TRAJ20 or TRAJ33 defined MAIT TCRs, while TRAV10 paired with TRAJ18 defined iNKT TCRs. A search of VDJdb, accessed on 1 November 2021, was run for TCRs annotated to CMV, EBV and SARS-CoV-2, with TCRs annotated for multiple antigens excluded. TCRdb cleaned the public reads at Q25 with fastp, built clones with MiXCR and kept in-frame beta chains. Identical CDR3 protein sequences are pooled into one entry, listed with their most common genes and DNA. In this record, the V and J calls reflect TCRdb's handling and not the investigators' own analysis. The sample table records some 60,000 distinct CDR3 sequences; around 9% of these occur just once. The top ten constitute approximately 15% of the sample.

What the study reported, not specific to this receptor: VDJdb matching was skewed toward anti-spike CD8 responses and likely underestimated virus-specific expansions, missing private and CD4 specificities.

Set within a cohort of healthcare workers in London, UK, this nested case-control study involved weekly PCR testing of nasopharyngeal swabs along with blood sampling. Healthcare workers were recruited between 23 and 31 March 2020, during the week of the UK lockdown, and were followed weekly for up to roughly 15 weeks. The CDR3 spans 16 residues, from the cysteine through the phenylalanine. The kept DNA is CDR3 alone, 48 bases in frame from the first base. CDR1 SGDLS and CDR2 YYNGEE were looked up in the germline V gene. V lost 3 bases and J lost 9 bases, and the count of bases not matched to a germline gene is 7.

This sequence uses TRBV9 and TRBJ2-1; TRBD2 fits 15 bases in the junction. Specimen: whole blood. The sequence came from an adult who was a healthcare worker with PCR-confirmed SARS-CoV-2 infection or an uninfected control (not recorded which). The CDR3 sequence is CASSDIGTSGRSEQFF. At the DNA level, the sequence is TGTGCCAGCAGCGACATAGGGACTAGCGGGAGGAGTGAGCAGTTCTTC.